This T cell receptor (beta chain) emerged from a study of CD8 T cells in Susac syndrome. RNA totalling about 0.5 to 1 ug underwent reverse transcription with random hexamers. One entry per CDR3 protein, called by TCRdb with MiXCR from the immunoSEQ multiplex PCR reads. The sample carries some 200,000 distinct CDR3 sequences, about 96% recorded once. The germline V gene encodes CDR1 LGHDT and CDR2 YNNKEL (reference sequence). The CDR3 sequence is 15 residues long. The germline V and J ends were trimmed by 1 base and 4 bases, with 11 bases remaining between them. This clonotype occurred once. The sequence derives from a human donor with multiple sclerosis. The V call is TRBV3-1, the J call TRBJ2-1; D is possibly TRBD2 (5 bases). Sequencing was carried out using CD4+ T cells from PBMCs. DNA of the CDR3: TGTGCCAGCAGCCAAGGGCGGGCCACGTACAATGAGCAGTTCTTC. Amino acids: CASSQGRATYNEQFF.